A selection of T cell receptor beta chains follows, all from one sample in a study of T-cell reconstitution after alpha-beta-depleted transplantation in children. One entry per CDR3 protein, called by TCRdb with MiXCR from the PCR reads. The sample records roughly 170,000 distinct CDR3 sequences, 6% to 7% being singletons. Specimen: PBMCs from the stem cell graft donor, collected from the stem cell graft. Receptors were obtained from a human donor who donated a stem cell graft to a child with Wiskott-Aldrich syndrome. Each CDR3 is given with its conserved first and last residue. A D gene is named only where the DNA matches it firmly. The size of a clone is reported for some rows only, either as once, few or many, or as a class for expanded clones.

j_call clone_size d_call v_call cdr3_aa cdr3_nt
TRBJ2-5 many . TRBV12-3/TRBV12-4 CASSFPTRQDQETQYF TGTGCCAGCAGTTTTCCCACAAGACAGGACCAAGAGACCCAGTACTTC
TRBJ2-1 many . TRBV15 CATSPGQGGRYNEQFF TGTGCCACCAGCCCGGGACAGGGCGGGAGGTACAATGAGCAGTTCTTC
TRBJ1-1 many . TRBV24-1 CATSLGTNTEAFF TGTGCCACCAGTCTGGGGACCAACACTGAAGCTTTCTTT
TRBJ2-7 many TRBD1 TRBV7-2 CASSLGTGGEQYF TGTGCCAGCAGCTTAGGGACAGGGGGGGAGCAGTACTTC
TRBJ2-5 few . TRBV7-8 CASSLTTPHGSGYQYF TGTGCCAGCAGCTTAACCACACCCCACGGGTCTGGGTACCAGTACTTC
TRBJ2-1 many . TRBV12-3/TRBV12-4 CASSLAGVGYEQFF TGTGCCAGCAGTTTAGCGGGAGTGGGTTATGAGCAGTTCTTC
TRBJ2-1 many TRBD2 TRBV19 CASSIRTSGEQFF TGTGCCAGTAGTATCCGGACTAGCGGGGAGCAGTTCTTC
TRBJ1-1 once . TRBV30 CAWSAQNTEAFF TGTGCCTGGAGTGCCCAGAACACTGAAGCTTTCTTT
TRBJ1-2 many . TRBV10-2 CASSDPEDYGYTF TGCGCCAGCAGTGACCCAGAGGACTATGGCTACACCTTC
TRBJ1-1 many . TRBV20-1 CSAREPGRTDTEAFF TGCAGTGCTAGGGAACCGGGACGTACGGACACTGAAGCTTTCTTT
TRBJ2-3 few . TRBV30 CAWEQGWGTDTQYF TGTGCCTGGGAACAGGGATGGGGCACAGATACGCAGTATTTT
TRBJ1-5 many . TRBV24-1 CATSDTGTDLNLHF TGTGCCACCAGTGATACGGGGACTGACCTAAATCTGCATTTT
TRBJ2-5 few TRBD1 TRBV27 CASSLRTGGRETQYF TGTGCCAGCAGTTTAAGGACAGGGGGTCGGGAGACCCAGTACTTC
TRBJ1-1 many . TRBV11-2 CASSLLFPQGNTEAFF TGTGCCAGCAGCTTGCTCTTCCCACAGGGTAACACTGAAGCTTTCTTT
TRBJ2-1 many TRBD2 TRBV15 CATSRDLSGASYNEQFF TGTGCCACCAGCAGAGATCTTAGCGGGGCCTCCTACAATGAGCAGTTCTTC
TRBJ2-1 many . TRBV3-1 CASSPSLALAEQFF TGTGCCAGCAGCCCAAGCCTTGCCCTAGCGGAGCAGTTCTTC
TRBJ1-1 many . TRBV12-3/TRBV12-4 CASSLSNNHWRAFF TGTGCCAGCAGTTTATCGAACAACCATTGGAGAGCTTTCTTT
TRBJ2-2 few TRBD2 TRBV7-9 CAAGPTREWVNTGELFF TGTGCCGCCGGGCCAACGCGGGAGTGGGTTAACACCGGGGAGCTGTTTTTT
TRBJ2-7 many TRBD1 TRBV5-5 CASSPRQITGGSSEQYF TGTGCCAGCAGTCCCCGACAGATAACAGGGGGCAGCTCCGAGCAGTACTTC
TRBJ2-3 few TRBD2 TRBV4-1 CASSQDPGGEADTQYF TGCGCCAGCAGCCAAGATCCGGGGGGGGAGGCAGATACGCAGTATTTT
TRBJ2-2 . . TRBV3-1 CAFSVPGLRFRNTGELFF TGTGCCTTCAGTGTTCCAGGGTTAAGATTTAGAAACACCGGGGAGCTGTTTTTT
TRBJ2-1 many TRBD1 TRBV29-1 CSVGRGTGQANEQFF TGCAGCGTTGGAAGGGGGACAGGGCAGGCTAATGAGCAGTTCTTC
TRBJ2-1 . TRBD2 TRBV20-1 CSARDSGGRTQDYNEQFF TGCAGTGCTAGAGATTCGGGCGGGAGGACCCAAGATTACAATGAGCAGTTCTTC
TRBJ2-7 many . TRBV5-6 CASSLDRRAYEQYF TGTGCCAGCAGCTTGGATCGCAGAGCCTACGAGCAGTACTTC
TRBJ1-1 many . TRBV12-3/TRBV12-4 CASSRTTGMNTEAFF TGTGCCAGCAGTCGTACCACCGGGATGAACACTGAAGCTTTCTTT
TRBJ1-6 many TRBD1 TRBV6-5 CASRERSTGINSPLHF TGTGCCAGCCGGGAGAGGTCGACAGGGATAAATTCACCCCTCCACTTT
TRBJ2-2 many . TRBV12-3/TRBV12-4 CASSFVGELFF TGTGCCAGCAGTTTCGTCGGGGAGCTGTTTTTT
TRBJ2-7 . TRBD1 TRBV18 CASSPVGQGASGEQYF TGTGCCAGCTCACCTGTAGGACAGGGCGCTTCGGGCGAGCAGTACTTC
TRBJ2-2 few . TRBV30 CAWTPLGVTGELFF TGTGCCTGGACCCCCCTTGGGGTCACCGGGGAGCTGTTTTTT
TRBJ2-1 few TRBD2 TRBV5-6 CASSLRRSVAGEGNEQFF TGTGCCAGCAGCTTAAGGCGGTCTGTAGCGGGGGAAGGTAATGAGCAGTTCTTC
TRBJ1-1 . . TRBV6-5 CASSYGANRVNTEAFF TGTGCCAGCAGTTACGGCGCGAACAGGGTGAACACTGAAGCTTTCTTT
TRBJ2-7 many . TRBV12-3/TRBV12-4 CASSLEGYEQYF TGTGCCAGCAGCCTCGAGGGCTACGAGCAGTACTTC
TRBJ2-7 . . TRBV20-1 CSAASSVAYEQYF TGCAGTGCTGCTTCTAGCGTTGCCTACGAGCAGTACTTC
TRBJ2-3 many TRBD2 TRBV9 CASSVVGGGPGDTQYF TGTGCCAGCAGCGTAGTCGGGGGAGGGCCGGGAGATACGCAGTATTTT
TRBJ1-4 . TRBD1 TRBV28 CASLRQGGWGEKLFF TGTGCCAGCTTGAGACAGGGGGGGTGGGGAGAAAAACTGTTTTTT
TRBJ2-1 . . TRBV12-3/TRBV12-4 CASSSPRAVSYNEQFF TGTGCCAGCAGTTCCCCGCGAGCGGTTTCCTACAATGAGCAGTTCTTC
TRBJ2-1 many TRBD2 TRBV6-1 CASSHQGLGNEQFF TGTGCCAGCAGCCACCAGGGACTAGGCAATGAGCAGTTCTTC
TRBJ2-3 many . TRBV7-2 CASSSSFLHTDTQYF TGTGCCAGCAGCTCTTCTTTTCTCCACACAGATACGCAGTATTTT
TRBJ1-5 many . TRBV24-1 CATSPGAGSNQPQHF TGTGCCACCAGCCCAGGGGCGGGTAGCAATCAGCCCCAGCATTTT